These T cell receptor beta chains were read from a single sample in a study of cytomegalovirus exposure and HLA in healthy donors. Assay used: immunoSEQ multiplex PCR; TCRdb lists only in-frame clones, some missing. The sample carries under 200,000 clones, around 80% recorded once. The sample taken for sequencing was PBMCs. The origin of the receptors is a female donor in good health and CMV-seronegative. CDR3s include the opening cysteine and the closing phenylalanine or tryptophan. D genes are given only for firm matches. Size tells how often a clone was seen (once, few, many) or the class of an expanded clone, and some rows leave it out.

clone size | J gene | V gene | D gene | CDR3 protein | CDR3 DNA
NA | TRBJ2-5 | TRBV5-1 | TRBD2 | CASSLEASAVGGETQYF | TGCGCCAGCAGCCTAGAAGCTAGCGCAGTGGGGGGGGAGACCCAGTACTTC
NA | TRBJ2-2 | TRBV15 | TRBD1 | CATSRGGQGSTGELFF | TGTGCCACCAGCAGGGGAGGACAGGGGTCCACCGGGGAGCTGTTTTTT
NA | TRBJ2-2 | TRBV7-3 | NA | CASSLNGMTSSTGELFF | TGTGCCAGCAGCTTAAACGGTATGACATCATCCACCGGGGAGCTGTTTTTT
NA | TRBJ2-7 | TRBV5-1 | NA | CASSLSGRSYEQYF | TGCGCCAGCAGCTTAAGCGGGCGGTCCTACGAGCAGTACTTC
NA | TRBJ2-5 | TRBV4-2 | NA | CASSQDLGQSQETQYF | TGTGCCAGCAGCCAAGACCTCGGACAGTCGCAAGAGACCCAGTACTTC
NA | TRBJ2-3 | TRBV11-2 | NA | CASSWRDRTDTQYF | TGTGCCAGCAGCTGGCGGGACCGCACAGATACGCAGTATTTT
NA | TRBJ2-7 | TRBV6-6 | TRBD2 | CASSYSGGTWPYEQYF | TGTGCCAGCAGTTACTCGGGGGGGACCTGGCCCTACGAGCAGTACTTC
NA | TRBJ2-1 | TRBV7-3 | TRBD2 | CASSPGTSGRAADEQFF | TGTGCCAGCAGCCCTGGGACTAGCGGGAGGGCGGCAGATGAGCAGTTCTTC
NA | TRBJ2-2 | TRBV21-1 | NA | CASTYRGRVDTGELFF | TGTGCCAGCACCTACAGGGGGCGCGTGGACACCGGGGAGCTGTTTTTT
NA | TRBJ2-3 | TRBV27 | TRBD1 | CASSLDRVSRDTQYF | TGTGCCAGCAGCCTTGACAGGGTCTCAAGGGATACGCAGTATTTT
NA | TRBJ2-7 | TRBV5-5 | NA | CASSPELRSYEQYF | TGTGCCAGCAGCCCAGAGTTGCGGTCCTACGAGCAGTACTTC
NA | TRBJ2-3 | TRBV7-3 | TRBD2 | CASRIPGLAGDTQYF | TGTGCCAGCAGGATCCCGGGACTAGCGGGCGATACGCAGTATTTT
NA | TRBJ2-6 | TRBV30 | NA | CAWSVGANGLTF | TGTGCCTGGAGTGTGGGGGCCAACGGCCTGACTTTC
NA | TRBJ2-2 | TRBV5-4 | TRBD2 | CASSLRLADHTGELFF | TGTGCCAGCAGCTTGAGACTAGCGGACCACACCGGGGAGCTGTTTTTT
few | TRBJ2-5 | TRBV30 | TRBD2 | CAWTPGGGPRKTQYF | TGTGCCTGGACGCCGGGAGGGGGGCCTCGGAAGACCCAGTACTTC
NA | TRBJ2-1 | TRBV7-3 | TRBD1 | CASSLQGDNEQFF | TGTGCCAGCAGCTTACAGGGGGACAATGAGCAGTTCTTC
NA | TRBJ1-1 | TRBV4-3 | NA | CASSQSGFFTEAFF | TGCGCCAGCAGCCAATCAGGGTTTTTCACTGAAGCTTTCTTT
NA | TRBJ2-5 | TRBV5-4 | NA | CASSFTGGETQYF | TGTGCCAGCAGCTTTACGGGCGGGGAGACCCAGTACTTC
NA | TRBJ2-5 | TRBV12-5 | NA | CASGLLETQYF | TGTGCTAGTGGTTTGCTAGAGACCCAGTACTTC
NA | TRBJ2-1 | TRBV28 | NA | CASSFDFNEQFF | TGTGCCAGCAGTTTTGACTTCAATGAGCAGTTCTTC
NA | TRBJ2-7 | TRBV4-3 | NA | CASSQGLASSYEQYF | TGCGCCAGCAGCCAAGGTTTGGCCAGCTCCTACGAGCAGTACTTC
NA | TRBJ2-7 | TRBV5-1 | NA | CASSPRTATYEQYF | TGCGCCAGCAGCCCGCGGACAGCTACCTACGAGCAGTACTTC
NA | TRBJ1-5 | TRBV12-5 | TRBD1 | CASGLVGQGYNQPQHF | TGTGCTAGTGGTTTGGTAGGACAGGGGTACAATCAGCCCCAGCATTTT
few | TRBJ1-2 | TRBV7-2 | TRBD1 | CASSFRTGEGGGYTF | TGTGCCAGCAGCTTTAGGACAGGGGAAGGGGGGGGCTACACCTTC
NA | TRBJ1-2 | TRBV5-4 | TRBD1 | CASSFPAGGNYGYTF | TGTGCCAGCAGCTTCCCCGCAGGGGGCAACTATGGCTACACCTTC
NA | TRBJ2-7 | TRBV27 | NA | CASSLRPDGNGYEQYF | TGTGCCAGCAGTCTCCGCCCCGACGGGAACGGCTACGAGCAGTACTTC
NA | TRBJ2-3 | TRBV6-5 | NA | CASRSEGLTDTQYF | TGTGCCAGCAGATCCGAGGGACTCACAGATACGCAGTATTTT
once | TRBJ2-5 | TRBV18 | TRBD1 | CASSPLQGGQETQYF | TGTGCCAGCTCACCACTACAGGGGGGTCAAGAGACCCAGTACTTC
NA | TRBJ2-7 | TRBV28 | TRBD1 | CASSFRGGLGEQYF | TGTGCCAGCAGTTTTAGAGGGGGCCTTGGTGAGCAGTACTTC
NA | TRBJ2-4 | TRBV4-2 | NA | CASSQDPDTGAKNIQYF | TGTGCCAGCAGCCAAGATCCCGATACCGGGGCCAAAAACATTCAGTACTTC
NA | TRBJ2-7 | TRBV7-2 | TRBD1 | CASSSTGGPYEQYF | TGTGCCAGCAGTTCGACAGGGGGCCCCTACGAGCAGTACTTC
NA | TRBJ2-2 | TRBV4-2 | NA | CASSQDWRQSVGNTGELFF | TGTGCCAGCAGCCAGGATTGGCGCCAAAGCGTAGGGAACACCGGGGAGCTGTTTTTT
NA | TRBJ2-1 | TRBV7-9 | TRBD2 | CASSLGTSGVFYNEQFF | TGTGCCAGCAGCTTAGGGACTAGCGGGGTATTCTACAATGAGCAGTTCTTC
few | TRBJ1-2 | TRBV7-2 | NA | CASSPHFGRLYTF | TGTGCCAGCAGCCCCCACTTCGGCAGGCTCTACACCTTC
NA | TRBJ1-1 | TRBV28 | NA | CASSFSGVQAEAFF | TGTGCCAGCAGCTTCTCAGGGGTCCAGGCTGAAGCTTTCTTT
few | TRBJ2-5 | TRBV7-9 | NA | CASSRGDGTPYF | TGTGCCAGCAGCCGAGGCGACGGGACACCTTACTTC
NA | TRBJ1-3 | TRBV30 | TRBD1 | CAWSPGQGIANTIYF | TGTGCCTGGAGCCCGGGACAGGGGATTGCAAACACCATATATTTT
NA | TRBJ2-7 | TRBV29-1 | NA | CSVEDSYEQYF | TGCAGCGTTGAAGACTCCTACGAGCAGTACTTC
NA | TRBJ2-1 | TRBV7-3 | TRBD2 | CASSLISSSGRPHEQFF | TGTGCCAGCAGCTTAATCTCGTCTAGCGGGAGGCCACATGAGCAGTTCTTC
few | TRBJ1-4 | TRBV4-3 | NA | CASSQVSRVTNEKLFF | TGCGCCAGCAGCCAAGTGAGCCGAGTAACTAATGAAAAACTGTTTTTT
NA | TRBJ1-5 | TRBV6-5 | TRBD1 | CASGDRGNQPQHF | TGTGCCAGTGGGGACAGGGGCAATCAGCCCCAGCATTTT
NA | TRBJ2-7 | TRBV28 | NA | CASSLGPLGGPSYYEQYF | TGTGCCAGCAGTTTAGGGCCGTTAGGGGGTCCCTCCTACTACGAGCAGTACTTC
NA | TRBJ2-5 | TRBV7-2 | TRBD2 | CASSLALAGGPGETQYF | TGTGCCAGCAGCTTAGCACTAGCGGGAGGGCCTGGTGAGACCCAGTACTTC
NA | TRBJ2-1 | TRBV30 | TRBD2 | CAWSSGGAGNEQFF | TGTGCCTGGAGTAGCGGGGGGGCAGGGAATGAGCAGTTCTTC
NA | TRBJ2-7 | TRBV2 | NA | CASSRTGAYEQYF | TGTGCCAGCAGCCGGACGGGGGCCTACGAGCAGTACTTC
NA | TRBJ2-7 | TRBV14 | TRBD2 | CASSPLGSGSDEQYF | TGTGCCAGCAGCCCCTTGGGTAGCGGGAGTGACGAGCAGTACTTC
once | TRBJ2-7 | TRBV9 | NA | CASSVVPGSYEQYF | TGTGCCAGCAGCGTAGTTCCCGGCTCCTACGAGCAGTACTTC
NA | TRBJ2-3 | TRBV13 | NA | CASSTPGGTRADTQYF | TGTGCCAGCAGCACCCCCGGCGGCACGAGGGCAGATACGCAGTATTTT
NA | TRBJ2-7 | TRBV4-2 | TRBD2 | CASSQDGIAGGLQYF | TGTGCCAGCAGCCAAGATGGGATCGCGGGGGGCCTCCAGTACTTC
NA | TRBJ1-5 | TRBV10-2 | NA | CASIQGYNQPQHF | TGCGCCAGCATCCAGGGATACAATCAGCCCCAGCATTTT
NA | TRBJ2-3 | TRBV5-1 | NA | CASTLDSSHPTDTQYF | TGCGCCAGCACGTTGGACAGCTCCCACCCCACAGATACGCAGTATTTT
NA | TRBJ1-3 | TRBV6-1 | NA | CASSEQGLSGNTIYF | TGTGCCAGCAGTGAACAGGGACTCTCTGGAAACACCATATATTTT
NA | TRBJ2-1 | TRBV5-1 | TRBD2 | CASSLGGGGYNEQFF | TGCGCCAGCAGCTTGGGCGGGGGGGGATACAATGAGCAGTTCTTC